This entry features one T cell receptor (beta chain) sequence. The data originate from a study of blood T cell repertoires in COVID-19. Study-level background: Researchers got acute and convalescent COVID-19 samples from the United States, Italy and Spain. Sources were T cells, B-cell-depleted T cells, or PBMCs; the material itself was cDNA or gDNA.

Trimming stripped 5 bases from V and 8 bases from J, with 21 bases between. The germline CDR1 and CDR2 sequences are KGHDR and SFDVKD. The CDR3 runs to 15 residues. In the authors' methods: Nucleated cell number was recorded as an estimate derived from reference gene primer amplification. Profiled with immunoSEQ multiplex PCR; TCRdb holds only in-frame clones, not every one. V, J and clone size were drawn from that table, and D and trimming were deduced from the DNA. The sample shows 70,000 to 95,000 clones, roughly 80% of them seen only once. The sequencing input was peripheral blood. V is TRBV24-1 and J is TRBJ2-7, with a weak D call TRBD2 (6 bases). This sequence was found in a woman aged 55-70 years with acute or convalescent COVID-19. The CDR3 nucleotides are TGTGCCACCAGTGGCAAGAACCTCGATGGGGGGAAGCAGTACTTC. Protein sequence: CATSGKNLDGGKQYF.